These 15 T cell receptor beta chains came from one sample sequenced in a study of OX40 agonist ivuxolimab in advanced cancers. Only in-frame clones appear in the TCRdb table, and some are missing; sequencing was by immunoSEQ multiplex PCR. The repertoire includes around 78,000 clones, over 70% of them detected once, and 4.6% sits in the top ten. Specimen: CD4+ or CD8+ T cells sorted from blood, collected in a trial of the OX40 agonist ivuxolimab. The receptors were gathered from an adult with an advanced solid tumor such as melanoma, head and neck, liver or kidney cancer.

V is TRBV6-6 and J is TRBJ1-1; unclear D gene. The V end lost 2 bases, the J end lost 2 bases, and 12 bases lay between the germline ends. Per germline, CDR1 MNHNY and CDR2 SVGAGI (reference sequence). The CDR3 is 15 amino acids. The CDR3 sequence is CASSYPGVGNTEAFF. CDR3 bases: TGTGCCAGCAGTTACCCGGGAGTTGGCAACACTGAAGCTTTCTTT.

The chain couples TRBV6-5 to TRBJ1-2; D is perhaps TRBD1 (6 bases). The germline gives CDR1 MNHEY, CDR2 SVGAGI. The V and J ends lost 3 bases and 4 bases respectively, with 12 bases between them. The CDR3 sequence is 14 residues long. CDR3 sequence (DNA): TGTGCCAGCAGTTATTCCCAGGGGTCCTATGGCTACACCTTC. It specifies CASSYSQGSYGYTF.

The chain carries TRBV10-2 and TRBJ2-7, with no clear D. Trimming took off 8 bases at V and 2 bases at J, with 13 bases between the two ends. CDR1 and CDR2 from the germline V gene are WSHSY and SAAADI. The length of the CDR3 is 13 residues. CDR3 sequence: CASSGDNTYEQYF. The CDR3 DNA reads TGCGCCAGCTCAGGAGACAATACCTACGAGCAGTACTTC.

The J gene is TRBJ1-1, the V gene TRBV7-3; TRBD1 matches at 9 bases. Losses at the gene ends were 4 bases for V and 2 bases for J; bases not matched to a gene: 2. Germline-derived CDR1 and CDR2 are SGHTA and FQGTGA. The CDR3 length is 14 residues. Here the CDR3 reads CASSWGQGNTEAFF. The CDR3 DNA sequence: TGTGCCAGCAGCTGGGGACAGGGTAACACTGAAGCTTTCTTT. The full variable domain, with the rest looked up from reference TRBV7-3 and TRBJ1-1, is GAGVSQTPSNKVTEKGKYVELRCDPISGHTALYWYRQSLGQGPEFLIYFQGTGAADDSGLPNDRFFAVRPEGSVSTLKIQRTERGDSAVYLCASSWGQGNTEAFFGQGTRLTVV.

The V call is TRBV6-5, the J call TRBJ2-7; possible D gene TRBD1, 6 bases. This CDR3 contains 15 residues. CDR1 and CDR2 from the germline V gene are MNHEY and SVGAGI. V lost 4 bases and J 5 bases, leaving 18 bases between the germline ends. DNA for the CDR3: TGTGCCAGCAGTTCATACTACGGGACACTCCACGAGCAGTACTTC. This translates into CASSSYYGTLHEQYF.

This chain connects TRBV4-1 to TRBJ1-1; maybe TRBD1 (5 bases). The V end lost 1 base, the J end lost 4 bases, and 16 bases lay between the germline ends. CDR1 and CDR2 (germline): MGHRA, YSYEKL. CDR3 length equals 16 residues. CDR3: CASSQGGGRDRTEAFF. The CDR3, as DNA: TGCGCCAGCAGCCAAGGGGGGGGTAGGGATCGCACTGAAGCTTTCTTT.

The chain uses TRBV4-1 and TRBJ2-1; 13 bases line up with TRBD2. The CDR3 runs to 15 residues. Germline CDR1 MGHRA, CDR2 YSYEKL. V was clipped by 3 bases and J by 7 bases; unmatched bases: 3. This chain's CDR3 is CASSHAGLAGNEQFF. CDR3 nucleotide sequence: TGCGCCAGCAGCCATGCGGGACTAGCGGGGAATGAGCAGTTCTTC.

The J gene is TRBJ1-5, the V gene TRBV27; D is uncertain. Trimming shortened V by 3 bases and J by 2 bases, and 8 bases separated the two germline ends. Germline V gene data show CDR1 as MNHEY and CDR2 as SMNVEV (reference sequence). The CDR3 is 14 residues long. Here the CDR3 reads CASSFGLGNQPQHF. The CDR3, as DNA: TGTGCCAGCAGTTTTGGCTTGGGCAATCAGCCCCAGCATTTT.

The rearrangement uses TRBV5-4 and TRBJ2-1; D gene ambiguous. The CDR3 contains 12 residues. Trimming pared 5 bases from V and 10 bases from J, leaving 13 bases between. Germline V CDR1 and CDR2: SGHNT, YYREEE (reference sequence). The CDR3: CASSPGRAEQFF. CDR3 in DNA: TGTGCCAGCAGTCCCGGACGCGCAGAGCAGTTCTTC.

This clone was detected only once. The V and J genes are TRBV11-3 and TRBJ2-2; 10 nucleotides line up with TRBD2. Germline V gene lookup returns CDR1 SGHNT and CDR2 YENEEA. Trimming took 0 bases from V and 10 from J; bases not matched to a gene: 8. This CDR3 spans 16 amino acids. The CDR3 nucleotides are TGTGCCAGCAGCTTAGACGGAGCGGGAGGGCCGAAGGAGCTGTTTTTT. Its protein is CASSLDGAGGPKELFF.

The chain couples TRBV6-6 to TRBJ1-5, with 8 bases that match TRBD1. Germline CDR1 MNHNY, CDR2 SVGAGI (reference sequence). This CDR3 is 13 amino acids long. With 5 bases clipped from V and 7 bases from J, the junction kept 4 bases outside the gene matches. DNA for the CDR3: TGTGCCAGCAGTAAGGGACAGGAACAGCCCCAGCATTTT. This sequence encodes CASSKGQEQPQHF.

This clone was picked up many times. V and J are TRBV2 and TRBJ1-1; D may be TRBD1 (6 bases). The CDR3 consists of 13 residues. CDR1 and CDR2 from the germline V gene are SNHLY and FYNNEI. With 3 bases removed from V and 11 bases from J, the gap between germline ends came to 16 bases. In DNA form, the CDR3 reads TGTGCCAGCAGTGACCAGGGGCCGCCCAGGGCTTTCTTT. Translating gives CASSDQGPPRAFF.

This sequence joins TRBV7-3 and TRBJ1-5; the D gene is possibly TRBD1 (5 bases). Between the trimmed V and J ends, which lost 2 bases and 6 bases, there was a span of 11 bases. Germline V gene sequence: CDR1 SGHTA, CDR2 FQGTGA. The CDR3 is 14 amino acids. This CDR3 is CASSLEQGSQPQHF. In DNA, the CDR3 is TGTGCCAGCAGCTTAGAGCAGGGTAGTCAGCCCCAGCATTTT.

This sequence joins TRBV28 and TRBJ2-3; perhaps TRBD1 as D (6 bases). The germline V gene encodes CDR1 MDHEN and CDR2 SYDVKM. The CDR3 has 12 residues. Trimming pared 10 bases from V and 5 bases from J, leaving 13 bases between. In nucleotides, the CDR3 is TGTGCCATCCTGGGCAGGGGAGATACGCAGTATTTT. Translated, it gives CAILGRGDTQYF.

The gene calls are TRBV6-5 and TRBJ2-1; TRBD1 agrees at 7 bases. V shed 5 bases and J 7 bases; nucleotides not matched to a gene: 5. CDR1 and CDR2 (germline): MNHEY, SVGAGI. The CDR3 has 13 residues. The CDR3 bases are TGTGCCAGCAGTACCCAGACAGGGAATGAGCAGTTCTTC. This sequence encodes CASSTQTGNEQFF.